This TCR beta chain stems from a study of CD8 T cells in Susac syndrome. CDR3 length equals 16 residues. The V end was cut by 11 bases, the J end by 4 bases, with 21 bases between. In germline, CDR1 is MNHNY, CDR2 SVGAGI (reference sequence). With random hexamers, reverse transcription was performed on about 0.45 to 1 ug of RNA. The amplification used immunoSEQ multiplex PCR on TCR beta CDR3; it spanned 54 Vbeta and 13 Jbeta. One entry per CDR3 protein results from TCRdb running MiXCR on the immunoSEQ multiplex PCR reads. Of about 210,000 distinct CDR3 sequences listed, around 96% are singletons. Sequencing of TCR beta was undertaken in CD8+ and CD4+ T cells derived from blood. The multiple sclerosis control group consisted of treatment-naive patients whose relapsing-remitting disease, which was either stable or active, fulfilled revised McDonald criteria. The CD8+ and CD4+ T cells were isolated magnetically using a negative isolation approach, whereas the TEMRA cells were enriched by FACS.

The specimen sequenced was CD4+ T cells from PBMCs. The receptor was derived from a human donor with multiple sclerosis. The chain combines TRBV6-6 with TRBJ2-6, with D maybe TRBD1 (7 bases). CDR3 residues: CAGGDSSPIGANVLTF. CDR3 bases: TGTGCCGGAGGGGACAGCTCCCCCATCGGGGCCAACGTCCTGACTTTC.